The 15 T cell receptor beta chains below were found in one sample sequenced in a study of blood T cell repertoires in COVID-19. Generated by immunoSEQ multiplex PCR, the TCRdb table keeps only in-frame clones and is missing some. The table records over 250,000 clones, 80% to 90% of them present only once. Material: peripheral blood. These receptors were taken from a woman in her seventies with acute or convalescent COVID-19.

This chain links TRBV18 with TRBJ1-4, with TRBD1 as a possible D gene (5 bases). The CDR3 runs 16 residues. Germline lookup yields CDR1 KGHSH and CDR2 LQKENI. With 4 bases removed from V and 0 bases from J, the gap between germline ends came to 12 bases. This chain's CDR3 is CASSLRQPATNEKLFF. CDR3 bases: TGTGCCAGCTCACTTAGACAGCCTGCAACTAATGAAAAACTGTTTTTT.

This clone was found once. This sequence joins TRBV5-4 and TRBJ1-1, with D unclear. CDR1 and CDR2 (germline): SGHNT, YYREEE (reference sequence). V gave up 3 bases and J gave up 3 bases, with 9 bases separating them. The CDR3 has 13 amino acids. The CDR3 region is CASSYRGDTEAFF. The CDR3 DNA reads as TGTGCCAGCAGCTACCGCGGAGACACTGAAGCTTTCTTT.

CDR3 region: CASSLLGREQFF. DNA for the CDR3: TGTGCCAGCTCACTCCTGGGGCGGGAGCAGTTCTTC. This chain joins TRBV18 and TRBJ2-1, with a possible D match to TRBD1 (5 bases). Germline values: CDR1 KGHSH, CDR2 LQKENI. The CDR3 has 12 residues. V lost 4 bases and J lost 10, with 11 bases in between.

This sequence joins TRBV6-5 and TRBJ2-1, with TRBD1 matching 8 bases. From germline, CDR1 is MNHEY and CDR2 SVGAGI. The V segment lost 2 bases and the J segment 5 bases; nucleotides outside the gene matches: 8. This CDR3 contains 16 residues. The CDR3 is CASSYTFRGRDNEQFF. The CDR3 region has the DNA TGTGCCAGCAGTTACACTTTCAGGGGGCGAGACAATGAGCAGTTCTTC.

The sample holds one count of this clone. The chain links TRBV6-6 to TRBJ1-5; D is unresolved. The CDR3 runs 15 residues. Trimming took 7 bases from V and 2 from J, leaving 15 bases between them. Germline V CDR1 and CDR2: MNHNY, SVGAGI (reference sequence). In DNA, the CDR3 is TGTGCCAGCACCCGCCGTCTTAGTGGCAATCAGCCCCAGCATTTT. Translation gives CASTRRLSGNQPQHF.

With regard to this clone: Other DNA variants within this sample encode the same CDR3. This chain uses TRBV7-8 with TRBJ1-2, with 7 bases that match TRBD1. There are 13 residues in the CDR3. V shed 0 bases and J 6 bases; nucleotides not matched to a gene: 1. Germline values: CDR1 SGHVS, CDR2 FQNEAQ. The DNA of the CDR3 is TGTGCCAGCAGCTTAGCAGGGGGCGATGGCTACACCTTC. This codes for CASSLAGGDGYTF.

As for this clone: At one of its ends the junction is not consistent with the germline gene, which may arise from a read error. The rearrangement links TRBV30 to TRBJ1-1; tentatively, D is TRBD1 (5 bases). This CDR3 has 13 residues. Germline V gene lookup returns CDR1 GTSNPN and CDR2 SVGIG (reference sequence). In DNA, the CDR3 is TGTGCCTTGAGTTATCAGGGATACACTGAAGCTTTCTTT. It specifies CALSYQGYTEAFF.

Points on this clone: Other DNA sequences in the same sample also yield this CDR3. This sequence joins TRBV19 and TRBJ1-5, with D perhaps matching TRBD1 (5 bases). V dropped 4 bases and J dropped 0 bases, with 10 bases sitting between them. Germline V gene data show CDR1 as LNHDA and CDR2 as SQIVND (reference sequence). This CDR3 spans 15 amino acids. The CDR3 here is CASSTTANSNQPQHF. The DNA of the CDR3 is TGTGCCAGTAGTACGACAGCTAATAGCAATCAGCCCCAGCATTTT.

This rearrangement joins TRBV2 to TRBJ2-5; 9 bases match TRBD2. The CDR3 spans 15 residues. Per the germline V gene, CDR1 is SNHLY and CDR2 is FYNNEI. V shed 2 bases, J shed 7 bases, and the junction held 8 bases outside the gene matches. Written as DNA, the CDR3 is TGTGCCAGCAGTGAATCGAGCGGGGGGCGGGGGACCCAGTACTTC. It encodes CASSESSGGRGTQYF.

In DNA, the CDR3 is TGTGCCAGCAGTTTTAGGAGGGAAGAGACCCAGTACTTC. Residues: CASSFRREETQYF. The J gene is TRBJ2-5, the V gene TRBV2, with a tentative D call TRBD2 (6 bases). In germline, CDR1 is SNHLY, CDR2 FYNNEI. The CDR3 has 13 residues. Trimming cost V 5 bases and J 3 bases, with 10 bases left between them.

The V gene is TRBV23-1, the J gene TRBJ2-1, with TRBD2 matching 13 bases. TRBV23-1 is known as an ORF, though its function is uncertain. The CDR3 runs to 22 residues. With V trimmed by 3 bases and J by 0 bases, 17 bases remained unmatched. CDR3: CASSHTRGPGLAGFSSYNEQFF. The CDR3 region has the DNA TGCGCCAGCAGTCACACGAGGGGACCGGGACTAGCGGGGTTCAGCTCCTACAATGAGCAGTTCTTC.

The chain is built from TRBV18 and TRBJ2-5, with D possibly matching TRBD2 (6 bases). The CDR3 loop spans 12 amino acids. The germline V and J ends were trimmed by 4 bases and 5 bases, with 8 bases remaining between them. In germline, CDR1 is KGHSH, CDR2 LQKENI. The CDR3 DNA reads TGTGCCAGCTCACAGGCGGGGGAGACCCAGTACTTC. This sequence encodes CASSQAGETQYF.

The chain carries TRBV6-6 and TRBJ1-6; D gene uncertain. Germline V lookup: CDR1 MNHNY, CDR2 SVGAGI (reference sequence). The CDR3 contains 12 residues. The V gene lost 4 bases and the J gene lost 5 bases, with 3 bases spanning the gap. CDR3 region: CASSFDNSPLHF. The DNA for the CDR3 is TGTGCCAGCAGTTTCGATAATTCACCCCTCCACTTT.

The chain links TRBV9 to TRBJ2-1, with 8 nucleotides matching TRBD2. The ends lost 3 bases at V and 1 base at J; junction bases unmatched: 6. This CDR3 has 16 residues. Germline V gives CDR1 SGDLS, CDR2 YYNGEE. CDR3 in DNA: TGTGCCAGCAGCGGGGCGGGGGGTACTTCCTACAATGAGCAGTTCTTC. Protein sequence: CASSGAGGTSYNEQFF.

The V gene is TRBV28, the J gene TRBJ1-3; TRBD1 aligns across 7 bases. The V gene's germline CDR1 is MDHEN and CDR2 SYDVKM. The CDR3 is 16 amino acids. Trimming at V came to 10 bases and at J to 0 bases, leaving 12 bases not matched to a gene. CDR3 bases: TGTGCCACTTCGCCGGGACAGCCCCACTCTGGAAACACCATATATTTT. Its translation is CATSPGQPHSGNTIYF.